Below, one TCR beta chain is given with its context. Its antigen is not identified. TCRdb called the reads again in MiXCR, with one record for every CDR3 protein. The repertoire holds hundreds of thousands of distinct CDR3 sequences, with more than 20% as singletons. The germline V gene has CDR1 MNHEY and CDR2 SMNVEV (reference sequence). CDR3 length equals 17 residues. V gave up 3 bases and J gave up 4 bases, with 19 bases separating them. The sample is drawn from a study of T cell repertoires in cytomegalovirus infection. Study in general: Both a matching HLA type and CMV infection were indicated by public TCR beta signatures. Points from the study as a whole: CMV-specific TCR beta clonotypes restricted by HLA-C dominated the ex vivo response. Adding up the frequency of public TCR beta families identified people who carried CMV plus the relevant HLA.

Input material: CD8+ T cells from PBMCs. This chain links TRBV27 with TRBJ2-1, with D unclear. The receptor was isolated from a human donor in good health (CMV status not recorded). Some clones in this sample may be carry-over from other donors' samples. CDR3: CASSFQGSSDAYNEQFF. The CDR3 nucleotides are TGTGCCAGCAGTTTTCAAGGTTCCTCAGACGCTTACAATGAGCAGTTCTTC.